The present T cell receptor beta chain was sequenced within a study of beta chain features in type 1 diabetes. Study-wide results and limits: For type 1 diabetes patients, VDJ junctions showed fewer insertions and more deletions. Moderate yet significant TCRB CDR3 shortening was seen in Type 1 diabetes patients in all four CD4+ subsets.

V lost 7 bases and J lost 4, with 14 bases in between. From germline, CDR1 is MNHNS and CDR2 SASEGT. This CDR3 is 14 amino acids long. As every portion of the isolated RNA was reverse transcribed, the sequencing read expressed TCRB transcripts. Repertoires were generated with immunoSEQ multiplex PCR, while TCRdb's copy carries only in-frame clones and drops some. This sample yields over 300,000 clones, of which over 7% are seen a single time; 1% belongs to the top ten. Via CD45RO/CCR7/CD25/CD127/CD95/CD27, cells of the CD4+ naive, central memory, regulatory and stem cell-like memory subsets were sorted. On this clone itself: Its matching antigen is unknown.

The origin of this receptor is a man aged 30-40 years with type 1 diabetes. The gene calls are TRBV6-1 and TRBJ2-1, with D possibly TRBD1 on 5 matching bases. The sample taken for sequencing was central memory CD4+ T cells from blood. The CDR3 DNA is TGTGCCAGCATCCAGGGTTTGATTTACAATGAGCAGTTCTTC. Its protein product is CASIQGLIYNEQFF.